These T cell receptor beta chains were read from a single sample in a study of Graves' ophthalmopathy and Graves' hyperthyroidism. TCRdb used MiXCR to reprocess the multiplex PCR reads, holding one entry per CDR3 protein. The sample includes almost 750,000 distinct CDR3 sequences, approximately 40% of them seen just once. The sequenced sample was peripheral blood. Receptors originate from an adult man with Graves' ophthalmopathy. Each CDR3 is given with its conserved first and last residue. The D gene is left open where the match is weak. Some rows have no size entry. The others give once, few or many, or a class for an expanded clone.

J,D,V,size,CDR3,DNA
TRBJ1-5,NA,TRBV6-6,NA,CASTLPWEGMGNQPQHF,TGTGCCAGCACCCTACCGTGGGAGGGAATGGGCAATCAGCCCCAGCATTTT
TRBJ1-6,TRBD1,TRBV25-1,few,CASVGTGGSSSPLHF,TGTGCCAGCGTGGGGACAGGGGGTTCTAGTTCACCCCTCCACTTT
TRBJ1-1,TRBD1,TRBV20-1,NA,CSAVAGGEGAFF,TGCAGTGCGGTAGCAGGGGGCGAGGGAGCTTTCTTT
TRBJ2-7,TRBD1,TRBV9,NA,CASSSRQGINEQYF,TGTGCCAGCAGCTCCAGACAGGGTATCAACGAGCAGTACTTC
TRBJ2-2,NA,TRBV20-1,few,CSARSQGGTGELFF,TGCAGTGCTAGAAGCCAGGGGGGAACCGGGGAGCTGTTTTTT
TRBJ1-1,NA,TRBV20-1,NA,CSASTGIGTEAFF,TGCAGTGCTAGCACCGGGATTGGGACTGAAGCTTTCTTT
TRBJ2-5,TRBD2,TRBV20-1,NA,CSAGPGLGIETQYF,TGCAGTGCTGGCCCGGGACTAGGCATAGAGACCCAGTACTTC
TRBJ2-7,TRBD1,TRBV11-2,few,CASSLGTGISYEQYF,TGCGCCAGCAGCCTCGGGACAGGGATATCCTACGAGCAGTACTTC
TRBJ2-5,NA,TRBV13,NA,CASSSYICSAGLAETQYF,NA
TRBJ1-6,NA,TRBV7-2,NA,CASRSGVFDSPLHF,TGTGCCAGCAGATCAGGGGTCTTTGATTCACCCCTCCACTTT
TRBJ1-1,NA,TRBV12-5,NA,CASGPGINTEAFF,TGTGCTAGTGGTCCAGGGATTAACACTGAAGCTTTCTTT
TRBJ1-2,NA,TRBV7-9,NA,CASSLDLYGYTF,TGTGCCAGCAGCTTAGATCTCTATGGCTACACCTTC
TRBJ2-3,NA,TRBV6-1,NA,CASSFSAQDTQYF,TGTGCCAGCAGTTTTAGCGCACAGGATACGCAGTATTTT
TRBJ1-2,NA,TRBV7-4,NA,CASSLYRVTYGYTF,TGTGCCAGCAGCTTGTACAGGGTCACGTATGGCTACACCTTC
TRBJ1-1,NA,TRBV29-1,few,CSVLNPQGYAEAFF,TGCAGCGTCTTAAATCCTCAGGGTTACGCTGAAGCTTTCTTT
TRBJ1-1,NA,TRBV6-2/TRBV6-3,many,CASRTEGMNTEAFF,TGTGCCAGCAGGACCGAGGGGATGAACACTGAAGCTTTCTTT
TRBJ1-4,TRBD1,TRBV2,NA,CAWTRTGGNEKLFF,TGTGCCTGGACCAGAACAGGGGGAAATGAAAAACTGTTTTTT
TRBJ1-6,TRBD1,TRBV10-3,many,CAISGRTGANSPLHF,TGTGCCATCAGTGGGAGGACAGGTGCAAATTCACCCCTCCACTTT
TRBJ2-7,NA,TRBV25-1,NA,CASCDTENEQYF,TGTGCCAGCTGTGACACAGAAAACGAGCAGTACTTC
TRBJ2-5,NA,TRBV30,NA,CAWTQRETQYF,TGTGCCTGGACCCAGCGGGAGACCCAGTACTTC
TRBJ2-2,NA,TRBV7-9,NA,CASSLTGSMNTGELFF,TGTGCCAGCAGCTTAACGGGATCTATGAACACCGGGGAGCTGTTTTTT
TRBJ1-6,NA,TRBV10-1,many,CASSDGTRMAPLHF,TGCGCCAGCAGTGATGGGACAAGGATGGCACCCCTCCACTTT
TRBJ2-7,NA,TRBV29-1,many,CSVEDSATYEQYF,TGCAGCGTTGAGGACAGTGCGACCTACGAGCAGTACTTC
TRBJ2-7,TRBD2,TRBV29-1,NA,CSVGVGGGFEQYF,TGCAGCGTTGGCGTCGGGGGGGGATTCGAGCAGTACTTC
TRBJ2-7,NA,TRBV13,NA,CASRPKGGPHEQYF,TGTGCCAGCAGACCCAAGGGGGGCCCCCACGAGCAGTACTTC
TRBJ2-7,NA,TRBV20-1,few,CSAGLMGGNSYEQYF,TGCAGTGCTGGACTGATGGGTGGGAACTCCTACGAGCAGTACTTC
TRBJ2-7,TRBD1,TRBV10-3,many,CAIRPGQGSYEQYF,TGTGCCATCAGGCCGGGACAGGGTTCGTACGAGCAGTACTTC
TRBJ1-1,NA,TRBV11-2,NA,CASSFVHVAFF,TGTGCCAGCAGTTTCGTCCACGTTGCTTTCTTT
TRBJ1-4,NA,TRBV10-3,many,CAISKTDRINEKLFF,TGTGCCATCAGCAAGACGGACAGAATTAATGAAAAACTGTTTTTT
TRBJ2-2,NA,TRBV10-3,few,CAISDKVNTGELFF,TGTGCCATCAGTGATAAGGTGAACACCGGGGAGCTGTTTTTT
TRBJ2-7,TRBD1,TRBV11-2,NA,CASSLGQLYYEQYF,TGTGCCAGCAGCTTGGGACAGCTGTACTACGAGCAGTACTTC
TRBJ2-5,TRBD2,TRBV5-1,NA,CASSFSGRGTQYF,TGCGCCAGCAGTTTTAGCGGGAGAGGGACCCAGTACTTC
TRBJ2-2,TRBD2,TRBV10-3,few,CASSYRGLQLTGELFF,TGTGCCAGCAGTTACCGGGGACTACAACTCACCGGGGAGCTGTTTTTT
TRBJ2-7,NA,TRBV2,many,CASRGSGSYEQYF,TGTGCCAGCAGAGGTAGCGGTTCCTACGAGCAGTACTTC
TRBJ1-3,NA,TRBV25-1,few,CAWTAGNTIYF,TGTGCCTGGACAGCTGGAAACACCATATATTTT
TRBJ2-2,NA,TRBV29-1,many,CSVGRGGELFF,TGCAGCGTGGGCAGGGGTGGGGAGCTGTTTTTT
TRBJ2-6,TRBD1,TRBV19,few,CASRSRGSGANVLTF,TGTGCCAGCAGATCCAGGGGGTCGGGGGCCAACGTCCTGACTTTC
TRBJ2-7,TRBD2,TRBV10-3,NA,CASSYGRGPYF,TGTGCCAGCAGTTACGGGAGGGGACCGTACTTC
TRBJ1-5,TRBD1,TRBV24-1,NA,CASSVGTGGGNQPQHF,TGTGCCAGCAGTGTCGGGACAGGGGGAGGCAATCAGCCCCAGCATTTT
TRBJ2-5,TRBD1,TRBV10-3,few,CASSQRQGVVTQYF,TGTGCCAGCAGTCAAAGACAGGGAGTGGTGACCCAGTACTTC
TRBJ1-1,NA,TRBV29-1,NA,CSVEEGRALNTEAFF,TGCAGCGTTGAAGAGGGGAGGGCCTTGAACACTGAAGCTTTCTTT
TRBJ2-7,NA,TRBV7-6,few,CASSLGRPSPQGSYEQYF,TGTGCCAGCAGCTTAGGACGGCCCAGTCCACAGGGCTCCTACGAGCAGTACTTC
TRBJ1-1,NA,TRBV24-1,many,CATRPRDYTEAFF,TGTGCCACCCGTCCCCGGGATTACACTGAAGCTTTCTTT
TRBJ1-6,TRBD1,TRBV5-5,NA,CASSLGPRTGLSPLHF,TGTGCCAGCAGCTTGGGCCCTAGGACAGGGCTTTCACCCCTCCACTTT
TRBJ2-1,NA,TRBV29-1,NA,CSVVTGFEQFF,TGCAGCGTGGTTACAGGTTTCGAGCAGTTCTTC
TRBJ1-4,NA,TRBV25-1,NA,CASSPPTTAEKLFF,TGTGCCAGCTCACCACCGACGACAGCTGAAAAACTGTTTTTT
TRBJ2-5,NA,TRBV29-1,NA,CTLGVLQETQYF,TGCACCTTGGGGGTGCTACAAGAGACCCAGTACTTC
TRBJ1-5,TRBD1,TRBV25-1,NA,CASSQTYRGSNQPQHF,TGTGCCAGCAGCCAAACATACAGGGGAAGCAATCAGCCCCAGCATTTT
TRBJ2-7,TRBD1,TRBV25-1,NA,CASSLVRGDRGYERYF,TGTGCCAGCAGCTTAGTGCGTGGGGACAGGGGCTACGAGCGGTACTTC
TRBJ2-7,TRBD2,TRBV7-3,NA,CASSLGLAGPGYEQYF,TGCGCCAGCAGCTTGGGACTAGCGGGCCCCGGCTACGAGCAGTACTTC
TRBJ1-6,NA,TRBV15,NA,CATSRARGYSPLHF,TGTGCCACCAGCAGAGCCAGGGGTTATTCACCCCTCCACTTT
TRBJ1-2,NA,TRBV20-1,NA,CSARDIGPGWGISGYTF,TGCAGTGCTAGAGATATTGGGCCAGGTTGGGGGATTAGTGGCTACACCTTC
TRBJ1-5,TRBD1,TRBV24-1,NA,CATSTPMVRGQPQHF,TGTGCCACCAGCACCCCAATGGTCAGGGGGCAGCCCCAGCATTTT